The sequence of this T cell receptor beta chain was determined in a study of identical twins. General study results and limits: Surplus twin overlap in beta out-of-frame sequences was less pronounced. Invariant MAIT and iNKT cells may have partly biased zero-insertion analyses.

After template switching added a universal primer site, the resulting cDNA carried unique molecular identifiers. TCRdb itself ran the 5' RACE reads through MiXCR, one entry per CDR3 protein. The sample consists of about 340,000 distinct CDR3 sequences, around 9% of them appearing once. On this clonotype: Its specificity is unknown.

The length of the CDR3 is 16 residues. The J segment lost 0 bases and the V segment lost 6 bases, leaving 7 bases of the junction unmatched. The receptor was derived from a woman in her 50s in good health. What was sequenced was naive T cells sorted from blood. This chain connects TRBV12-3 or TRBV12-4 to TRBJ2-3; 9 bases agree with TRBD1. The CDR3: CASRWGQGASTDTQYF. CDR3 bases: TGTGCCAGCAGATGGGGACAGGGAGCGAGCACAGATACGCAGTATTTT.